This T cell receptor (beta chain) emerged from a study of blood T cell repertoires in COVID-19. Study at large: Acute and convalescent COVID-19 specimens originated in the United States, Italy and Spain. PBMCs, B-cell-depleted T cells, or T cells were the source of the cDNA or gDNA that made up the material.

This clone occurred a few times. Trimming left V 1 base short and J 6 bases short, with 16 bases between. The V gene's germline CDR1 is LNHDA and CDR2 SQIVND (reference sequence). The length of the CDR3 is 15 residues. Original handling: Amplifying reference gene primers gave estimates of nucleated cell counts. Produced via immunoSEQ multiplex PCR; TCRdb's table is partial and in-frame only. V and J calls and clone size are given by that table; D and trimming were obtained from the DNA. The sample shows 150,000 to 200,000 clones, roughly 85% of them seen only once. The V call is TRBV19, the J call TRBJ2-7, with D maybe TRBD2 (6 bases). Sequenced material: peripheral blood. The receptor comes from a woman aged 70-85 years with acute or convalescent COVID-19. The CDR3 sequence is CASSIVGGALSEQYF. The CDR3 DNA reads TGTGCCAGTAGTATAGTCGGCGGGGCCCTCTCCGAGCAGTACTTC.